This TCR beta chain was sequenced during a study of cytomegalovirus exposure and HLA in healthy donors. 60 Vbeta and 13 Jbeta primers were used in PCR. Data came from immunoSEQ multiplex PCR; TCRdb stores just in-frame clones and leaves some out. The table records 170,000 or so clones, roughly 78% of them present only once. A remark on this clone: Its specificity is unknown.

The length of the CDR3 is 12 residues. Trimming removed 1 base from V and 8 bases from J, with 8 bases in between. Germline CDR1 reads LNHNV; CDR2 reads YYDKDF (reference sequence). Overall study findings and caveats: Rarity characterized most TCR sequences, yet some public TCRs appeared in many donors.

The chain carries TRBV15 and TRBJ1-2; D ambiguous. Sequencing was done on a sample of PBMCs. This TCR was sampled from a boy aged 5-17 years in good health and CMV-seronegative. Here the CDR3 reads CATSRAPRGYTF. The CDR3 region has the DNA TGTGCCACCAGCAGAGCGCCGCGCGGCTACACCTTC.